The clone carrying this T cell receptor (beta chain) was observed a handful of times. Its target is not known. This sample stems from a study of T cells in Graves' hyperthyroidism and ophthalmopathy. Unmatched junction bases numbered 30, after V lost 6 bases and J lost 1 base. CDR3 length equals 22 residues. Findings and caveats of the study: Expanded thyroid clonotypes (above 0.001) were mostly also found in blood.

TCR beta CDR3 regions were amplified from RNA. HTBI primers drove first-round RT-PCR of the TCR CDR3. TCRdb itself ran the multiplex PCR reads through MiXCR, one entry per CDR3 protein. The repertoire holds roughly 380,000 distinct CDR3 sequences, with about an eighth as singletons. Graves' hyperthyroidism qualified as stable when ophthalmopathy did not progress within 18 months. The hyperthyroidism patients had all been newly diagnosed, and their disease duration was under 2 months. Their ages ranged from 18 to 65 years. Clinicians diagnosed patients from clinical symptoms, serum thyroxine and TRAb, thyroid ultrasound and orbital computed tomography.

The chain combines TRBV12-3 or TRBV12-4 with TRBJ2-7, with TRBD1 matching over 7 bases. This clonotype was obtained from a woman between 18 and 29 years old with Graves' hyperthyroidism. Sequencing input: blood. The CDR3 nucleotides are TGTGCCAGCAGCCCGCGCGTTTGGACCCCTGCTTCAGACAGGGACATTTCCTACGAGCAGTACTTC. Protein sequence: CASSPRVWTPASDRDISYEQYF.